This T cell receptor beta chain was observed in a study of CD8+CD57+ T cells in acquired aplastic anemia. Study results and caveats: Patients and controls shared about 30 CD8+ CDR3 sequences, which appeared highly expressed in patients and within their immunodominant clones.

By flow cytometry, patients selected for sequencing had shown an expansion of CD8+CD57+ cells. Each patient had severe acquired aplastic anemia. Patients had not yet gotten any therapy when their blood was taken for sampling. TCR beta VDJ and CDR3 were profiled, and genomic DNA was the template. TCRdb reanalysed the reads using MiXCR and keeps one entry per CDR3 protein. The top ten hold 7.8% of the sample, which has about 240,000 distinct CDR3 sequences, around 45% seen once. A note on this clonotype: Its antigen is still unknown. This may come from a read error, since a much larger clone is one base off.

The germline V gene has CDR1 SGHAT and CDR2 FQNNGV. The CDR3 is 17 amino acids. The V end was cut by 5 bases, the J end by 0 bases, with 19 bases between. The sample comprised sorted CD4+, CD8+, or CD8+CD57+ T cells (not recorded which) from PBMCs. This receptor was obtained from a human donor with aplastic anemia. The chain links TRBV11-2 to TRBJ1-1; D gene ambiguous. The CDR3 coding sequence is TGTGCCAGCAGCAAAGATCCAATATTAGGCGTGAACACTGAAGCTTTCTTT. It yields the protein CASSKDPILGVNTEAFF.